Listed below are T cell receptor beta chains from one sample, sequenced in a study of T-cell memory formation after mild COVID-19. Via MiXCR, TCRdb re-called the 5' RACE reads, giving one row per CDR3 protein. The sample includes 190,000 or so distinct CDR3 sequences, 20% to 25% of them seen just once. The material sequenced was PBMCs or a T cell subset sorted from them (not recorded which). The receptor source for this set is an adult woman who had mild COVID-19 (a few samples of this study predate the infection). Cell type and time point are not known. Both conserved end residues are part of each CDR3. Each record gives: J gene, V gene, CDR3 length, D gene, clone size, CDR3 DNA, CDR3 protein. The D gene is left open where the match is weak. Some rows have no size entry. The others give once, few or many, or a class for an expanded clone.

j_call: TRBJ1-3; v_call: TRBV20-1; cdr3_length: 15; d_call: .; clone_size: .; cdr3_nt: TGCAGTGCTAGCGAGAGGGGAGATTCTGGAAACACCATATATTTT; cdr3_aa: CSASERGDSGNTIYF
j_call: TRBJ1-6; v_call: TRBV30; cdr3_length: 16; d_call: .; clone_size: .; cdr3_nt: TGTGCCTGGAGTGTAATGACTCACCTAGGGAATTCACCCCTCCACTTT; cdr3_aa: CAWSVMTHLGNSPLHF
j_call: TRBJ2-3; v_call: TRBV2; cdr3_length: 13; d_call: .; clone_size: .; cdr3_nt: TGTGCCAGGCAGGGATCGAGCACAGATACGCAGTATTTT; cdr3_aa: CARQGSSTDTQYF
j_call: TRBJ2-3; v_call: TRBV13; cdr3_length: 17; d_call: TRBD2; clone_size: .; cdr3_nt: TGTGCCAGCAGCCCCACTAGCGGGGGGGCCACCGCAGATACGCAGTATTTT; cdr3_aa: CASSPTSGGATADTQYF
j_call: TRBJ2-1; v_call: TRBV7-9; cdr3_length: 13; d_call: .; clone_size: few; cdr3_nt: TGTGCCAGCAGCTTAGGGGACCCCAATGAGCAGTTCTTC; cdr3_aa: CASSLGDPNEQFF
j_call: TRBJ2-7; v_call: TRBV13; cdr3_length: 14; d_call: .; clone_size: .; cdr3_nt: TGTGCCAGCAGCTTAGAGGGCGGATTCTACGAGCAGTACTTC; cdr3_aa: CASSLEGGFYEQYF
j_call: TRBJ1-2; v_call: TRBV20-1; cdr3_length: 11; d_call: .; clone_size: .; cdr3_nt: TGCAGTGCTAGAGTTCTGGATGGCTACACCTTC; cdr3_aa: CSARVLDGYTF
j_call: TRBJ1-5; v_call: TRBV12-3/TRBV12-4; cdr3_length: 11; d_call: .; clone_size: many; cdr3_nt: TGTGCCAGCAGTTTGGATCAGCCCCAGCATTTT; cdr3_aa: CASSLDQPQHF
j_call: TRBJ2-7; v_call: TRBV6-1; cdr3_length: 12; d_call: .; clone_size: few; cdr3_nt: TGTGCCAGCAGTGAGATGGGGTACGAGCAGTACTTC; cdr3_aa: CASSEMGYEQYF
j_call: TRBJ2-7; v_call: TRBV6-5; cdr3_length: 13; d_call: .; clone_size: .; cdr3_nt: TGTGCCAGCAGTCGAGCCGGCGACTACGAGCAGTACTTC; cdr3_aa: CASSRAGDYEQYF
j_call: TRBJ1-2; v_call: TRBV7-9; cdr3_length: 15; d_call: .; clone_size: .; cdr3_nt: TGTGCCAGCAGCTTGGGAGGCCGAAACAACTATGGCTACACCTTC; cdr3_aa: CASSLGGRNNYGYTF
j_call: TRBJ1-2; v_call: TRBV4-1; cdr3_length: 14; d_call: .; clone_size: few; cdr3_nt: TGCGCCAGCAGCCAAGAGGGAAGCCTCTATGGCTACACCTTC; cdr3_aa: CASSQEGSLYGYTF
j_call: TRBJ2-1; v_call: TRBV12-3/TRBV12-4; cdr3_length: 18; d_call: TRBD2; clone_size: few; cdr3_nt: TGTGCCAGCAGTTTCGGGCTAGCGGGAGACCCCTCCTACAATGAGCAGTTCTTC; cdr3_aa: CASSFGLAGDPSYNEQFF
j_call: TRBJ1-2; v_call: TRBV12-5; cdr3_length: 13; d_call: .; clone_size: .; cdr3_nt: TGTGCTAGTGATACTTCAGGGGACTATGGCTACACCTTC; cdr3_aa: CASDTSGDYGYTF
j_call: TRBJ1-2; v_call: TRBV2; cdr3_length: 11; d_call: .; clone_size: few; cdr3_nt: TGTGCCAGCAGTGAAATGGGTGGCTACACCTTC; cdr3_aa: CASSEMGGYTF
j_call: TRBJ1-4; v_call: TRBV7-9; cdr3_length: 15; d_call: .; clone_size: .; cdr3_nt: TGTGCCAGCAGCTCCCAGACAGCCCCTAATGAAAAACTGTTTTTT; cdr3_aa: CASSSQTAPNEKLFF
j_call: TRBJ1-2; v_call: TRBV11-1; cdr3_length: 14; d_call: .; clone_size: .; cdr3_nt: TGTGCCAGCAGCTTAGGCCCCGGGAGATATGGCTACACCTTC; cdr3_aa: CASSLGPGRYGYTF
j_call: TRBJ1-3; v_call: TRBV12-3/TRBV12-4; cdr3_length: 14; d_call: .; clone_size: few; cdr3_nt: TGTGCCAGCAGTTACAGGGAATCTGGAAACACCATATATTTT; cdr3_aa: CASSYRESGNTIYF
j_call: TRBJ1-5; v_call: TRBV7-9; cdr3_length: 13; d_call: .; clone_size: .; cdr3_nt: TGTGCCAGCAGCACCGAGGGTAGGCAGCCCCAGCATTTT; cdr3_aa: CASSTEGRQPQHF
j_call: TRBJ1-2; v_call: TRBV5-1; cdr3_length: 14; d_call: .; clone_size: .; cdr3_nt: TGCGCCAGCAGCTTATGGGACAACTACTATGGCTACACCTTC; cdr3_aa: CASSLWDNYYGYTF
j_call: TRBJ1-2; v_call: TRBV7-2; cdr3_length: 14; d_call: TRBD1; clone_size: .; cdr3_nt: TGTGCCAGTGACGGGGACAGGGGGGACTATGGCTACACCTTC; cdr3_aa: CASDGDRGDYGYTF
j_call: TRBJ2-3; v_call: TRBV7-9; cdr3_length: 13; d_call: .; clone_size: few; cdr3_nt: TGTGCCAGCAGCCAAGGGCGGGGAGATACGCAGTATTTT; cdr3_aa: CASSQGRGDTQYF